A selection of T cell receptor beta chains follows, all from one sample in a study of blood T cell repertoires in COVID-19. Sequencing was performed with immunoSEQ multiplex PCR; in TCRdb, only in-frame clones are kept and a portion is missing. The sample lists roughly 81,000 clones, about 89% occurring once. The sample consisted of peripheral blood. Every receptor here comes from a man between 65 and 85 years old with active or convalescent COVID-19. CDR3s include the opening cysteine and the closing phenylalanine or tryptophan. Each record gives: V gene, J gene, clone size, CDR3 protein. Clone size is stated in some rows and not others, as once, few, many or a class when expanded.

v_call: TRBV19
j_call: TRBJ1-5
clone_size: once
cdr3_aa: CASSVDIGSNQPQHF

v_call: TRBV4-1
j_call: TRBJ2-7
clone_size: NA
cdr3_aa: CASSHTSGGEQYF

v_call: TRBV27
j_call: TRBJ2-3
clone_size: NA
cdr3_aa: CASSLLDSTDTQYF

v_call: TRBV5-6
j_call: TRBJ2-2
clone_size: NA
cdr3_aa: CASSLYGQGGRTNTGELFF

v_call: TRBV5-1
j_call: TRBJ2-7
clone_size: NA
cdr3_aa: CASSSQGATYEQYF

v_call: TRBV19
j_call: TRBJ1-5
clone_size: NA
cdr3_aa: CASSKGFAGNQPQHF

v_call: TRBV7-3
j_call: TRBJ1-2
clone_size: NA
cdr3_aa: CASSPNGVDGYTF

v_call: TRBV3-1/TRBV3-2
j_call: TRBJ2-7
clone_size: NA
cdr3_aa: CASSPPRAYEQYF

v_call: TRBV9
j_call: TRBJ2-3
clone_size: NA
cdr3_aa: CASSVGGIRGDTQYF

v_call: TRBV5-4
j_call: TRBJ2-3
clone_size: NA
cdr3_aa: CATQTQRTTDTQYF

v_call: TRBV5-5
j_call: TRBJ1-1
clone_size: NA
cdr3_aa: CASSFRGSQGAFF

v_call: TRBV7-2
j_call: TRBJ1-6
clone_size: NA
cdr3_aa: CASSLTGQGYNSPLHF

v_call: TRBV7-2
j_call: TRBJ2-2
clone_size: NA
cdr3_aa: CASSHLGTSNTGELFF

v_call: TRBV11-3
j_call: TRBJ1-6
clone_size: NA
cdr3_aa: CASSFTGQDSPLHF

v_call: TRBV30
j_call: TRBJ1-2
clone_size: NA
cdr3_aa: CAWSVQTQLWRPYGYTF

v_call: TRBV24-1
j_call: TRBJ1-4
clone_size: NA
cdr3_aa: CATSVDRALVATNEKLFF

v_call: TRBV5-1
j_call: TRBJ1-1
clone_size: once
cdr3_aa: CASSSRFGGSPNTEAFF

v_call: TRBV6-4
j_call: TRBJ1-2
clone_size: NA
cdr3_aa: CARGPGQRTLPFYGYTF

v_call: TRBV9
j_call: TRBJ2-7
clone_size: NA
cdr3_aa: CASSLHGQSGNYEQYF

v_call: TRBV19
j_call: TRBJ2-1
clone_size: NA
cdr3_aa: CATDRGSYNEQFF

v_call: TRBV3-1/TRBV3-2
j_call: TRBJ2-3
clone_size: NA
cdr3_aa: CASSHQGVRTDTQYF

v_call: TRBV6-2/TRBV6-3
j_call: TRBJ2-5
clone_size: once
cdr3_aa: CASSNFRLAGRETQYF

v_call: TRBV12-3/TRBV12-4
j_call: TRBJ1-1
clone_size: NA
cdr3_aa: CASSLTQYTEAFF

v_call: TRBV9
j_call: TRBJ2-2
clone_size: NA
cdr3_aa: CASSPRAGRNTGELFF

v_call: TRBV10-3
j_call: TRBJ2-3
clone_size: NA
cdr3_aa: CAIKPRGATDTQYF

v_call: TRBV28
j_call: TRBJ1-6
clone_size: NA
cdr3_aa: CASTIGREIYNSPLHF

v_call: TRBV9
j_call: TRBJ2-1
clone_size: medium-sized
cdr3_aa: CASSTEDSVSSYNEQFF

v_call: TRBV9
j_call: TRBJ2-5
clone_size: NA
cdr3_aa: CASSHRGGTRIETQYF

v_call: TRBV28
j_call: TRBJ1-5
clone_size: NA
cdr3_aa: CASIQGLNQPQHF

v_call: TRBV15
j_call: TRBJ1-2
clone_size: NA
cdr3_aa: CATSTGGRPFGVNYGYTF

v_call: TRBV4-2
j_call: TRBJ2-7
clone_size: NA
cdr3_aa: CASSREVNQLSYEQYF